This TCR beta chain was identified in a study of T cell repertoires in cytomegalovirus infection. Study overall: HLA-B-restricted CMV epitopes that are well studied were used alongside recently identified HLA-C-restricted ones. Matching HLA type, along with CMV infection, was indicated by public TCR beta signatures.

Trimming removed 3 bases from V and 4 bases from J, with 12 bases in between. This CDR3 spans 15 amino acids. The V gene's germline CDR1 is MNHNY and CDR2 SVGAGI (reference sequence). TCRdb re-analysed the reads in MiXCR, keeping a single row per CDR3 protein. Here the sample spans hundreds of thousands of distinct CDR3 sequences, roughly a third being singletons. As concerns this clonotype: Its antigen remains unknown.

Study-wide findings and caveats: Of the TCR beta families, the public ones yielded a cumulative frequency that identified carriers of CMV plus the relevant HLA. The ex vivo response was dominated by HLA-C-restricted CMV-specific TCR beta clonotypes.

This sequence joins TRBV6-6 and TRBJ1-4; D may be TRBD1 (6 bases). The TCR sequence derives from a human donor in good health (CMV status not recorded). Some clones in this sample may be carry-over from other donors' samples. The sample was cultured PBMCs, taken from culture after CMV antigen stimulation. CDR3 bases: TGTGCCAGCAGTTATGCGCAGGACAGTAATGAAAAACTGTTTTTT. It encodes CASSYAQDSNEKLFF.